This TCR beta chain derives from a study of blood T cell repertoires in COVID-19 (TCRdb year 2020). Broadly, across the study: Collaborator samples came from the United States, Italy and Spain and covered acute and convalescent phases of COVID-19. The material from the prospective study consisted of cDNA or gDNA derived from T cells, B-cell-depleted T cells, or PBMCs. The dataset comprised deeply sampled blood TCRbeta repertoires from subjects exposed to, actively infected with, or recovered from COVID-19. The repertoires were released in a freely available public database meant as a resource for research on the immune response to SARS-CoV-2. Samples came from the ongoing ImmuneRACE study (first 160 participants) plus 1,254 subjects from 6 global collaborators. The sample metadata nearly always contained a de-identified subject ID, COVID-19 status, age in years and sex. Where available, HLA class I and class II types were obtained from metadata supplied by the sample provider rather than from assay-based typing. Broader findings and caveats from the paper: Clinical and demographic metadata were provided uncurated, with the amount varying by source and participant.

TCRbeta CDR3 regions were amplified from genomic DNA using the immunoSEQ Assay, a bias-controlled multiplex PCR. Concerning the study's data processing: Nucleated cell counts per sample were estimated from amplification of reference gene primers within the assay. To quantify the absolute abundance of each unique TCRbeta CDR3 rearrangement, sequence reads were collapsed and filtered. For each sample, productive Simpson clonality was calculated by taking the square root of Simpson's diversity index across productive rearrangements. TCRdb mirrors the immuneACCESS table, restricted to in-frame sequences. Some clones are absent from its copies; in checked studies, under half trace to an unresolved V gene, and the reason for the others is unknown. V, J and clone size are taken as reported in that table, and D and trimming were inferred from the DNA itself. This sample has about 200,000 clones in its table, and around nine tenths of those were observed once. The ten largest account for around 17% of the sample.

Via the germline V gene, CDR1 is MNHEY and CDR2 SVGAGI. The CDR3 goes from the cysteine to the phenylalanine over 13 residues. Only the CDR3 region is kept as DNA, spanning 39 bases read in frame from base 1. Trimming leaves V shorter by 6 bases and J shorter by 6 bases, with the junction holding 4 bases beyond the gene matches. Notes on this clone: What this receptor recognizes is not known. The record has no base qualities; no much larger clone is one base away.

One collaborating source in Seattle enrolled patients during active infection and followed them longitudinally through the course of disease. Collaborating institutions collected whole blood in K2EDTA tubes following their own protocols. Collaborator samples were shipped for TCRbeta analysis as frozen whole blood, isolated PBMCs, or DNA extracted from either sample type. This clonotype originated in a man aged 50 to 60 with COVID-19, enrolled during active disease. Sequences were obtained from peripheral blood. The chain is assembled from TRBV6-5 and TRBJ2-7, with 11 junctional bases fitting TRBD1. CDR3 protein: CASRDRGPGEQYF. The nucleotides read TGTGCCAGCAGGGACAGGGGGCCGGGCGAGCAGTACTTC.